This TCR beta chain was profiled in a study of blood T cell repertoires in COVID-19. The V gene lost 2 bases and the J gene lost 4 bases, with 15 bases spanning the gap. The CDR3 has 15 residues. Germline CDR1 reads SGHVS; CDR2 reads FQNEAQ. This table comes from immunoSEQ multiplex PCR, and its TCRdb copy is limited to in-frame clones, with some not included. Of around 100,000 clones listed, roughly 88% are singletons. Sequenced: peripheral blood. The source of this sequence is a man in his late teens or twenties with COVID-19, enrolled during active disease. The J gene is TRBJ2-7, the V gene TRBV7-8; D is perhaps TRBD1 (7 bases). Here the CDR3 DNA reads TGTGCCAGCAGCTTATACAGGGGAGGACCATACGAGCAGTACTTC. Its translation is CASSLYRGGPYEQYF.